This TCR beta chain was recovered during a study of shared clonotypes between healthy human individuals. This clone appeared a few times. Its antigen is unidentified. Only in-frame clones appear in the TCRdb table, and some are missing; sequencing was by immunoSEQ multiplex PCR. This table holds approximately 1,000,000 clones, roughly 80% found once. Healthy and HIV-negative, the adult donors had no recent acute infections or vaccinations. Whole-study results and caveats: Blood was the sole source, and tissue repertoires probably differ.

Per germline, CDR1 SNHLY and CDR2 FYNNEI. The CDR3 consists of 12 residues. Trimming removed 8 bases at V and 8 bases at J, with 15 bases between. The V gene is TRBV2, the J gene TRBJ1-1; D unclear. The sequenced sample was memory CD4+ T cells from PBMCs. Noted subset: CD45RA-negative fraction. The receptor's source is a man aged 18-30 years in good health. Some clones in this sample may be carry-over from other donors' samples. DNA of the CDR3: TGTGCCAGCCCATCCCCCGGGCGAGAAGCTTTCTTT. Its translation: CASPSPGREAFF.